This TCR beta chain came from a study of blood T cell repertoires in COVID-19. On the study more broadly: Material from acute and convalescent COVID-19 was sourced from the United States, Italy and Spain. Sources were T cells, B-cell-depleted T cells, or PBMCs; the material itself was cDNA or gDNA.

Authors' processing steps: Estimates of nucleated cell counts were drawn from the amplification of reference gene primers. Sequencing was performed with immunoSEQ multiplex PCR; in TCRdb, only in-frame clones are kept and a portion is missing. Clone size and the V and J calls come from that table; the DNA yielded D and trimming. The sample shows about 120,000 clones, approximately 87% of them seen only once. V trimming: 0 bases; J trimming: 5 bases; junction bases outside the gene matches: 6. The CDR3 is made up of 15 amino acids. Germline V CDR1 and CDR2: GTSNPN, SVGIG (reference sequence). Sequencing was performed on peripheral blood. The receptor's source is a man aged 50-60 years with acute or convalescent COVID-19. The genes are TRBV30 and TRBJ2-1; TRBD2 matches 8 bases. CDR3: CAWSVEAGVDNEQFF. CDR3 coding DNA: TGTGCCTGGAGTGTAGAAGCGGGAGTGGACAATGAGCAGTTCTTC.